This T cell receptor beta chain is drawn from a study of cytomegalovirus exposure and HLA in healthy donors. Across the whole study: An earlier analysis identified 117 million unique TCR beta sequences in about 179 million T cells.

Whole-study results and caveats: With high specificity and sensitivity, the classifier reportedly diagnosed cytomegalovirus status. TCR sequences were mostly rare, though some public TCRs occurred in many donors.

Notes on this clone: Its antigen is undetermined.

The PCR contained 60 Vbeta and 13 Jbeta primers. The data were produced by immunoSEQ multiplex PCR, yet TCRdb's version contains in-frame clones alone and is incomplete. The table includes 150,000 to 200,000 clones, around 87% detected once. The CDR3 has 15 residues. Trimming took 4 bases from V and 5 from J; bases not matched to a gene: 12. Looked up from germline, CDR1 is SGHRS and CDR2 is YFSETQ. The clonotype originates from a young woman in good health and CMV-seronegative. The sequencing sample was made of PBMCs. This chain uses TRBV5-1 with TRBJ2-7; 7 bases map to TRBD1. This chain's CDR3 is CASSPDRLAIDEQYF. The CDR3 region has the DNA TGCGCCAGCAGCCCGGACAGGTTAGCAATCGACGAGCAGTACTTC.